A selection of T cell receptor beta chains follows, all from one sample in a study of response to subunit inactivated influenza vaccine. Using its own MiXCR run on the RT-PCR reads, TCRdb lists one record per CDR3 protein. The sample shows a few hundred thousand distinct CDR3 sequences, 21% of them seen only once. Sequenced here: PBMCs from blood, sampled less than 22 months after vaccination. The receptors were gathered from a man in his fifties or sixties who received an inactivated influenza vaccine. Each CDR3 is given with its conserved first and last residue. A D gene is named only where the DNA matches it firmly. Where a row states a size, it is once, few, many or the class of an expanded clone; other rows omit it.

TRBD1,TRBJ1-2,TRBV28,-,TGTGCCAGCCGGGACAGGGGGTTCGGCTACACCTTC,CASRDRGFGYTF
-,TRBJ1-1,TRBV12-3/TRBV12-4,-,TGTGCCAGCAGACACACAGGATCAGGAGGAACTGAAGCTTTCTTT,CASRHTGSGGTEAFF
-,TRBJ1-4,TRBV5-1,many,TGCGCCAGCAGCTACGGGAGCCCTGCAACTAATGAAAAACTGTTTTTT,CASSYGSPATNEKLFF
-,TRBJ2-5,TRBV18,-,TGTGCCAGCTCACCGCGACAGCAAGAGACCCAGTACTTC,CASSPRQQETQYF
-,TRBJ2-3,TRBV11-3,-,TGTGCCAGCAGCTTAGCAGCTAGCACAGATATGCAGTATTTT,CASSLAASTDMQYF
-,TRBJ2-7,TRBV29-1,-,TGCAGCGTTGTATTGGGGAAGAGGTACCAGCAGTACTTC,CSVVLGKRYQQYF
TRBD1,TRBJ2-2,TRBV28,-,TGTGCCAGCAGTTTAGTCGCAGGGGGATTCACCGGGGAGCTGTTTTTT,CASSLVAGGFTGELFF
-,TRBJ1-1,TRBV12-3/TRBV12-4,-,TGTGCCAGCAGTTTATTGCGTACTGAAGCTTTCTTT,CASSLLRTEAFF
-,TRBJ1-4,TRBV19,-,TGTGCCAGCACCGGCGGGGAAAAACTGTTTTTT,CASTGGEKLFF
-,TRBJ1-1,TRBV13,few,TGTGCCAGCAGGGGCTTGTACACTGAAGCTTTCTTT,CASRGLYTEAFF
TRBD2,TRBJ2-5,TRBV5-1,-,TGCGCCAGCAGCGCTGCTAGCGGATTGCAAGAGACCCAGTACTTC,CASSAASGLQETQYF
-,TRBJ1-4,TRBV7-2,-,TGTGCCAGCAGCCCCCGTCCGAACCAAAATGAAAAACTGTTTTTT,CASSPRPNQNEKLFF
-,TRBJ2-3,TRBV11-2,-,TGTGCCAGCAGCTTGCACACGGCAGATACGCAGTATTTT,CASSLHTADTQYF
TRBD1,TRBJ1-5,TRBV27,-,TGCGCCGGACAGGACTATAGCAATCAGCCCCAGCATTTT,CAGQDYSNQPQHF
-,TRBJ1-6,TRBV7-2,few,TGTGCCAGCAGCTTGTCCCAGAATTCACCCCTCCACTTT,CASSLSQNSPLHF
-,TRBJ1-1,TRBV19,-,TGTGCCAGTAGTATAGATGGCAGGGGAGGGGGAACTGAAGCTTTCTTT,CASSIDGRGGGTEAFF